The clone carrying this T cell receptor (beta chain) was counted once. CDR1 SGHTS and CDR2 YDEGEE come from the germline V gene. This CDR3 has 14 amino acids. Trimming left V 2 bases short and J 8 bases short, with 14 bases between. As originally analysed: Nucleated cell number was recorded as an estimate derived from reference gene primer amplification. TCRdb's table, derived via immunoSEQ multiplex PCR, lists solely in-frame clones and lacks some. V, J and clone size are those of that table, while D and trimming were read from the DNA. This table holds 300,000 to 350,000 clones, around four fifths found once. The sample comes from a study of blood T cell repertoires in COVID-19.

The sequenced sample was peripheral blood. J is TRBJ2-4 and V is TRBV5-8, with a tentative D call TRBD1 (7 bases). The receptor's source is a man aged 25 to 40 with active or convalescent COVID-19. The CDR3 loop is CASSFLRGEDIQYF. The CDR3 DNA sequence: TGTGCCAGCAGCTTTCTCAGGGGGGAGGACATTCAGTACTTC.